A single sample gave rise to the 12 T cell receptor beta chains below, sequenced in a study of T cells in Graves' hyperthyroidism and ophthalmopathy. RNA transcripts served as the template for amplifying TCR beta CDR3 regions. Carried out on the TCR CDR3, a first-round RT-PCR used the HTBI primer set. TCRdb re-derived calls from the multiplex PCR reads in MiXCR, one entry per CDR3 protein. The sample holds some 360,000 distinct CDR3 sequences, approximately 13% seen once. The specimen sequenced was blood. The receptors here all came from a woman aged 60-75 years with Graves' hyperthyroidism.

Only a few counts were recorded for this clonotype. The chain recombines TRBV5-5 with TRBJ1-1; weak D call: TRBD1 (5 bases). The V gene's germline CDR1 is SGHKS and CDR2 YYEKEE (reference sequence). The CDR3 totals 16 residues. V was cut by 7 bases and J by 1 base, with 20 bases left in between. CDR3 DNA: TGTGCCAGCTCACGGACGGGGGGAAGTAGGAACACTGAAGCTTTCTTT. Its translation is CASSRTGGSRNTEAFF.

The chain employs TRBV12-3 or TRBV12-4 and TRBJ2-7, with TRBD1 matching 11 bases. This CDR3 contains 16 residues. With 3 bases clipped from V and 3 bases from J, the junction kept 7 bases outside the gene matches. CDR3 sequence reads: CASSLVIGTGGYEQYF. The DNA for the CDR3 is TGTGCCAGCAGTTTGGTGATCGGGACAGGGGGCTACGAGCAGTACTTC.

Concerning this clonotype: One junction end disagrees with the germline gene, perhaps due to a read error. The rearrangement links TRBV3-1 to TRBJ2-3; the match to TRBD2 covers 7 bases. Per germline, CDR1 LGHDT and CDR2 YNNKEL (reference sequence). This CDR3 has 17 residues. The CDR3 sequence: CASNQEGLLDSTDTQYF. CDR3 DNA sequence: TGTGCCAGCAACCAAGAGGGACTATTGGACTCCACAGATACGCAGTATTTT.

This clonotype was seen a handful of times. This chain joins TRBV7-9 and TRBJ1-1; D is unclear. CDR3 length: 14 residues. Trimming stripped 5 bases from V and 3 bases from J, with 13 bases between. Germline-derived CDR1 and CDR2 are SEHNR and FQNEAQ (reference sequence). For the CDR3, the DNA is TGTGCCAGCAGCCGCGGGCCCTGGGACACTGAAGCTTTCTTT. Residues: CASSRGPWDTEAFF.

This clonotype was detected ten times or more. The chain carries TRBV20-1 and TRBJ2-7, with 9 bases that match TRBD2. The CDR3 is made up of 14 amino acids. Germline values: CDR1 DFQATT, CDR2 SNEGSKA (reference sequence). Losses at the gene ends were 2 bases for V and 3 bases for J; bases not matched to a gene: 5. CDR3 in DNA: TGCAGTGCTAGAAAGATTAGCGGGAGCTACGAGCAGTACTTC. Its protein product is CSARKISGSYEQYF.

V and J are TRBV19 and TRBJ1-2; D might be TRBD1 (6 bases). The CDR3 covers 15 residues. Trimming removed 4 bases from V and 8 bases from J, with 20 bases in between. The germline V gene has CDR1 LNHDA and CDR2 SQIVND (reference sequence). The CDR3 reads CASSNPPGAGEGYTF. For the CDR3, the DNA is TGTGCCAGTAGTAACCCCCCGGGGGCAGGGGAAGGCTACACCTTC.

This clonotype was detected ten times or more. The chain uses TRBV2 and TRBJ2-7; D is unclear. Germline CDR1 is SNHLY and CDR2 is FYNNEI. This CDR3 spans 14 amino acids. V lost 3 bases, J lost 0 bases, and 9 bases lay in between. The CDR3 is CASSDPGPSYEQYF. CDR3 nucleotides: TGTGCCAGCAGTGATCCCGGGCCCTCCTACGAGCAGTACTTC.

The table lists this clonotype with a few counts. The V gene is TRBV6-1, the J gene TRBJ1-3; D gene unclear. This CDR3 comprises 12 residues. CDR1 and CDR2 from the germline V gene are MNHNS and SASEGT. Trimming left V 7 bases short and J 4 bases short, with 8 bases between. The CDR3 coding sequence is TGTGCCAGCACCGCGCCCGGAAACACCATATATTTT. Its translation is CASTAPGNTIYF.

This clonotype was observed a handful of times. The germline gene is not matched at one end of the junction; a read error may be the cause. This chain links TRBV10-3 with TRBJ1-5; D is undetermined. Germline V gives CDR1 ENHRY, CDR2 SYGVKD. CDR3 length: 11 residues. Written as DNA, the CDR3 is TGTGCCAGCAGTGAGACCCGGATCCGGCATTTT. This translates into CASSETRIRHF.

This clonotype was counted between two and nine times. This chain connects TRBV5-1 to TRBJ1-2; D is perhaps TRBD1 (5 bases). CDR3 length: 14 amino acids. V lost 3 bases, J lost 7 bases, and 16 bases lay in between. In germline, CDR1 is SGHRS, CDR2 YFSETQ. As DNA, the CDR3 is TGCGCCAGCAGCTACGGAACCGGGGGAGGTGGCTACACCTTC. Its protein product is CASSYGTGGGGYTF. Using reference TRBV5-1 and TRBJ1-2 for the parts outside the CDR3, the full variable domain is KAGVTQTPRYLIKTRGQQVTLSCSPISGHRSVSWYQQTPGQGLQFLFEYFSETQRNKGNFPGRFSGRQFSNSRSEMNVSTLELGDSALYLCASSYGTGGGGYTFGSGTRLTVV.

This clonotype was counted many times. The chain employs TRBV12-3 or TRBV12-4 and TRBJ1-3, with D perhaps matching TRBD1 (6 bases). The V gene lost 7 bases and the J gene lost 4 bases, with 23 bases spanning the gap. This CDR3 has 17 amino acids. The CDR3 DNA follows: TGTGCCAGCACCCTAAGGGTCGGATCGGGGGCAGGAAACACCATATATTTT. Translation gives CASTLRVGSGAGNTIYF.

This chain links TRBV29-1 with TRBJ2-5; 10 bases line up with TRBD1. With V trimmed by 4 bases and J by 3 bases, 2 bases remained unmatched. Germline V gene lookup returns CDR1 SQVTM and CDR2 ANQGSEA. The CDR3 is made up of 13 amino acids. CDR3 amino acids: CSVAGTGEETQYF. CDR3 sequence (DNA): TGCAGCGTTGCCGGGACAGGGGAAGAGACCCAGTACTTC.